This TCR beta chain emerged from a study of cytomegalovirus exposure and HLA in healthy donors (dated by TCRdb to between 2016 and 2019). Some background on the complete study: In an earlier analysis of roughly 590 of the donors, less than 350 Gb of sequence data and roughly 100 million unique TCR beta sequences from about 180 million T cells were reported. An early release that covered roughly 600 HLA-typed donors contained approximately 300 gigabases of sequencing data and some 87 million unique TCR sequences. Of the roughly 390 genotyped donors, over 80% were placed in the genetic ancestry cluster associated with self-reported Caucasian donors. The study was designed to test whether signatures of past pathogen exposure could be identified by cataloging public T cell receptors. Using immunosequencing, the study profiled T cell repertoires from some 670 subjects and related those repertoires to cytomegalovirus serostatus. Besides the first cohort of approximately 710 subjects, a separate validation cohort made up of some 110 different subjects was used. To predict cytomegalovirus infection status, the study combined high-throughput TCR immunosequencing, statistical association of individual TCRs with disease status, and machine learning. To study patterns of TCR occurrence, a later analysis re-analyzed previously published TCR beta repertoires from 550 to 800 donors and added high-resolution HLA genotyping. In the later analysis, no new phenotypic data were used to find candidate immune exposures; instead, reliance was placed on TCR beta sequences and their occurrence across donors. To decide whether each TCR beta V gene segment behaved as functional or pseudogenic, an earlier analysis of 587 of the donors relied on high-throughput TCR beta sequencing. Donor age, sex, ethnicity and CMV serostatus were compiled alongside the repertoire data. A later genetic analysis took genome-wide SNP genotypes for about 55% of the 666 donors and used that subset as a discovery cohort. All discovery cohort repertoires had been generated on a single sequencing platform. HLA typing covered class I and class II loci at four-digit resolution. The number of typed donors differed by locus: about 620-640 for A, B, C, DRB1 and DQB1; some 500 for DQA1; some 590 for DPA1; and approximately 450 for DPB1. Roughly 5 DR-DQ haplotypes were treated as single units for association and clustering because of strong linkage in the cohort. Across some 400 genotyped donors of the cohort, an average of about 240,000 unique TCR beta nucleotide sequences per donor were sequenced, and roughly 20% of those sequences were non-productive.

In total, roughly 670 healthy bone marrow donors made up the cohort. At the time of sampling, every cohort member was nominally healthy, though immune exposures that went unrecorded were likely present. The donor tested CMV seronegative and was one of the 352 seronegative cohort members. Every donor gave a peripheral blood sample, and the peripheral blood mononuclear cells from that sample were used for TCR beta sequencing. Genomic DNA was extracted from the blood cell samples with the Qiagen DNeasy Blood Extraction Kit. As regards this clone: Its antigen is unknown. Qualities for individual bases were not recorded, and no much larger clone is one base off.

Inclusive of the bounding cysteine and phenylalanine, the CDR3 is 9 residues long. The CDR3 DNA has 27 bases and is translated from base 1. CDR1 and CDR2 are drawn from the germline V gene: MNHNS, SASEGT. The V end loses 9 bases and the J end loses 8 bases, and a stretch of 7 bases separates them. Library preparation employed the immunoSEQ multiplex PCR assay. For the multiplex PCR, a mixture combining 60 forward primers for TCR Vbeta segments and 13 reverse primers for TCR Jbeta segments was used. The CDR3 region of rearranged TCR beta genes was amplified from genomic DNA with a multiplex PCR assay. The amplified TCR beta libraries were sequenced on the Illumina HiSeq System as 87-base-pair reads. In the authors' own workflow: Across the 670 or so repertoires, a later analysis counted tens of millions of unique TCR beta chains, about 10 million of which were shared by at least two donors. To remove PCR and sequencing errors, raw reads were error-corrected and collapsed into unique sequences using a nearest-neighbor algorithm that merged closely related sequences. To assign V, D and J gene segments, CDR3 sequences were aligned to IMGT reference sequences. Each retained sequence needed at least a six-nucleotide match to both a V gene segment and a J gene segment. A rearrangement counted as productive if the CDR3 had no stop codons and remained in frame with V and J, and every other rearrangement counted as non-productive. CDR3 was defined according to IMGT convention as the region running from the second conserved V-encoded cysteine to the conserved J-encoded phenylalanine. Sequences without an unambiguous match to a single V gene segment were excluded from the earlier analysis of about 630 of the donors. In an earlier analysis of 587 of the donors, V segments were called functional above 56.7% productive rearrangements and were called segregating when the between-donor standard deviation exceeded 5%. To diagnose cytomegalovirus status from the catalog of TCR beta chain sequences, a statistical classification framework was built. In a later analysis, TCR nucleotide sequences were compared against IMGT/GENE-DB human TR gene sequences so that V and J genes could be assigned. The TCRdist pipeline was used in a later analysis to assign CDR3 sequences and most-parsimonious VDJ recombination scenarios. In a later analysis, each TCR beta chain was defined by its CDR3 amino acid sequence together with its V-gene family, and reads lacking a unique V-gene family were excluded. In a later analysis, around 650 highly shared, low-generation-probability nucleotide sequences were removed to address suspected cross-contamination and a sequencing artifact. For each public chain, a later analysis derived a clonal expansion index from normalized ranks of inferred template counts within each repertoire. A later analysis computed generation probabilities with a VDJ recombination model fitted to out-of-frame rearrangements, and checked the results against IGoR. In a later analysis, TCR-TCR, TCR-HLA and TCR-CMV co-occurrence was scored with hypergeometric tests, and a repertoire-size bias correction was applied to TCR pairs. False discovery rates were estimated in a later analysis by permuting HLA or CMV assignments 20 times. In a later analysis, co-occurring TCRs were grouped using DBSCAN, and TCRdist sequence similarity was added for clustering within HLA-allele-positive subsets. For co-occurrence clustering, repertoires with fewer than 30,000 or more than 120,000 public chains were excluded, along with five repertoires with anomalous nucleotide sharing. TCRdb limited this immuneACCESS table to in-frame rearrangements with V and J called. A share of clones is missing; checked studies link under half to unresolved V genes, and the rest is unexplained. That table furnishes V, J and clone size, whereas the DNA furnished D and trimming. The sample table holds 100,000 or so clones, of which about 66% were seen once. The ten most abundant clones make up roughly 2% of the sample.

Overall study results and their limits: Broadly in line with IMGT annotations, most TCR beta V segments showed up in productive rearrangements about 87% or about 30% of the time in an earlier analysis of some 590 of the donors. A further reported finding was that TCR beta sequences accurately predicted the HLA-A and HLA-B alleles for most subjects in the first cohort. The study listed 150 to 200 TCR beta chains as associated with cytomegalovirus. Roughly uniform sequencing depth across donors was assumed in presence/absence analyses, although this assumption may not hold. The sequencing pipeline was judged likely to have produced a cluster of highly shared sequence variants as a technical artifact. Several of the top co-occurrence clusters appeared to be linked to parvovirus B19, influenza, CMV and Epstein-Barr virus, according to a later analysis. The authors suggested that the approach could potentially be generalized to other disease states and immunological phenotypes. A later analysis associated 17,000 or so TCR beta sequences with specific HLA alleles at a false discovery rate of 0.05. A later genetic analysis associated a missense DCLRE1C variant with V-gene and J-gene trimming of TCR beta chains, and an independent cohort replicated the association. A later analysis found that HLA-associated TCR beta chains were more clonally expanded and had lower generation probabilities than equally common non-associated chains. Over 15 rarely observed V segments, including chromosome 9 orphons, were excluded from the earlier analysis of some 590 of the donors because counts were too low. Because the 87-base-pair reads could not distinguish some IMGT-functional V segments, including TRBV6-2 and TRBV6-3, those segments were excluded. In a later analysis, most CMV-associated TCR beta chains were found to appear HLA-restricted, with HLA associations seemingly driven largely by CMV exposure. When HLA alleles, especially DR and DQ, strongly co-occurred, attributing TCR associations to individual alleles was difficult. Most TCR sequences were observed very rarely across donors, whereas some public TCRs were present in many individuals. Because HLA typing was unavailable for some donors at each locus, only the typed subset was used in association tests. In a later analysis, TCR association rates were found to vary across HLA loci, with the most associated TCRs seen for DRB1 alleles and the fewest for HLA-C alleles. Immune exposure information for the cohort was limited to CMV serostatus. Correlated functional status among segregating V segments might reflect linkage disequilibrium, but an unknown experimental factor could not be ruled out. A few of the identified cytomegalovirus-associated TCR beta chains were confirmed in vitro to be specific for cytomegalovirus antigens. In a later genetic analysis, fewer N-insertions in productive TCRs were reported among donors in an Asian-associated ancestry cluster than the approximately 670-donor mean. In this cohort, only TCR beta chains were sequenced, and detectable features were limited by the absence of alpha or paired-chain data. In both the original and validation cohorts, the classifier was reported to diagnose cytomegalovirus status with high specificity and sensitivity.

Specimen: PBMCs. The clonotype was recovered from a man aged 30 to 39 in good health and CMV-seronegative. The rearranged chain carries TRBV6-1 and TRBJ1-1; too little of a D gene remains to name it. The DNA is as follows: TGTGCCAGTAGCTTAGAAGCTTTCTTT. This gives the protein CASSLEAFF.